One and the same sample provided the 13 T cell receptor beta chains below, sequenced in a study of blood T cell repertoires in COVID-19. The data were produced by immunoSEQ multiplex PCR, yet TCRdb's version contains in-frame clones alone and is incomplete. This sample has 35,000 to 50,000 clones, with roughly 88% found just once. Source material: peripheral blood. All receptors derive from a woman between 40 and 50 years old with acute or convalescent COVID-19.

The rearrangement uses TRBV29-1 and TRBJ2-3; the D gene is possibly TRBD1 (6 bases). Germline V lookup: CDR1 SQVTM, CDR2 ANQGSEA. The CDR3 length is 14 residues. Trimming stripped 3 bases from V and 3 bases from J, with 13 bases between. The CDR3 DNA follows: TGCAGCGTTGACAGGGGAAGCAGTACAGATACGCAGTATTTT. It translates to CSVDRGSSTDTQYF.

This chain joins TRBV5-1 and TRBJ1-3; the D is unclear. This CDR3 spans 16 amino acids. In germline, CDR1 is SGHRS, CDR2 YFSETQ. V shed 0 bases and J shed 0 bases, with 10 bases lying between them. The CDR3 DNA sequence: TGCGCCAGCAGCTTGGATCACAGCAACTCTGGAAACACCATATATTTT. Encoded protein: CASSLDHSNSGNTIYF.

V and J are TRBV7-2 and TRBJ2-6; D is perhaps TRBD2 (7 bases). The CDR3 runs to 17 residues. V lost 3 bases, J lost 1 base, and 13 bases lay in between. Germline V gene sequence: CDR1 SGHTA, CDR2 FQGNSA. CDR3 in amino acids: CASSLRGGRSGANVLTF. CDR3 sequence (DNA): TGTGCCAGCAGCTTGAGGGGGGGCAGATCTGGGGCCAACGTCCTGACTTTC.

The CDR3 sequence is CAFDRGRGSNQPQHF. The CDR3 nucleotides read TGTGCCTTTGACAGGGGACGGGGAAGCAATCAGCCCCAGCATTTT. V usage is TRBV30 and J usage is TRBJ1-5; TRBD1 agrees at 8 bases. Germline lookup yields CDR1 GTSNPN and CDR2 SVGIG (reference sequence). Losses at the gene ends were 7 bases for V and 1 base for J; bases not matched to a gene: 9. The CDR3 loop spans 15 amino acids.

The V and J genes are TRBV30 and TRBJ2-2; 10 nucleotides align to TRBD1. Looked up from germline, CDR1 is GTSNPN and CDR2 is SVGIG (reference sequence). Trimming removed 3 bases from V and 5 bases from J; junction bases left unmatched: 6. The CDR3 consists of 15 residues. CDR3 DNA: TGTGCCTGGAGGGGACAGGGGAGAAGAACCGGGGAGCTGTTTTTT. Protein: CAWRGQGRRTGELFF.

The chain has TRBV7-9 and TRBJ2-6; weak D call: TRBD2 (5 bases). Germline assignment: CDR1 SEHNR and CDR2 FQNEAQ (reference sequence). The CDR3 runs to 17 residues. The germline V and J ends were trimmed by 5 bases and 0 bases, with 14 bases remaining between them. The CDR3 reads CASSTTRAPSGANVLTF. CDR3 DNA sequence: TGTGCCAGCAGCACTACGCGGGCCCCCTCTGGGGCCAACGTCCTGACTTTC.

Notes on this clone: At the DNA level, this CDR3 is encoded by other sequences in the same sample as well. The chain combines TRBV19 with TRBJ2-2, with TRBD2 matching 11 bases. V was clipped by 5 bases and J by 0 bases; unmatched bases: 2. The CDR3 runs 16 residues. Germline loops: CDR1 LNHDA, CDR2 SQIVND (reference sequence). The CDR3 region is CASSLGLAANTGELFF. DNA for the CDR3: TGTGCCAGTAGTTTGGGACTAGCGGCGAACACCGGGGAGCTGTTTTTT. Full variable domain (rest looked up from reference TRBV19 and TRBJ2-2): DGGITQSPKYLFRKEGQNVTLSCEQNLNHDAMYWYRQDPGQGLRLIYYSQIVNDFQKGDIAEGYSVSREKKESFPLTVTSAQKNPTAFYLCASSLGLAANTGELFFGEGSRLTVL.

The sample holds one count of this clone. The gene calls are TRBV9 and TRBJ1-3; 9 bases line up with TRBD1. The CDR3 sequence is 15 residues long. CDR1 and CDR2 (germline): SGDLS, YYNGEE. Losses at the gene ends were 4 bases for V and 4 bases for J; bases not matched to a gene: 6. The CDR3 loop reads CASSSRTGVGNTIYF. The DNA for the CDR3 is TGTGCCAGCAGCTCCCGGACAGGGGTCGGAAACACCATATATTTT. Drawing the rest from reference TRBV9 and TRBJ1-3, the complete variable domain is DSGVTQTPKHLITATGQRVTLRCSPRSGDLSVYWYQQSLDQGLQFLIQYYNGEERAKGNILERFSAQQFPDLHSELNLSSLELGDSALYFCASSSRTGVGNTIYFGEGSWLTVV.

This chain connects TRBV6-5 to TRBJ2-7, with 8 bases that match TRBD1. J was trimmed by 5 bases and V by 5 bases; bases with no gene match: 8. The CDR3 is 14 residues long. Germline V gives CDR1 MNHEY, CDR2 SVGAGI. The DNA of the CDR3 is TGTGCCAGCAGTACCCGACAGGGGCTCAACGAGCAGTACTTC. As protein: CASSTRQGLNEQYF.

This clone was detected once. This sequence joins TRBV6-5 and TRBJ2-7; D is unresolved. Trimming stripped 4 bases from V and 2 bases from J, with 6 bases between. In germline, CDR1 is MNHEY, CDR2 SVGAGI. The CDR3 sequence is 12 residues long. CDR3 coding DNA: TGTGCCAGCAGTTTTATAGCCTACGAGCAGTACTTC. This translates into CASSFIAYEQYF.

The DNA of the CDR3 is TGTGCCAGCAGTTTAGCGGGGGGGCCGGGCACAGATACGCAGTATTTT. Its protein is CASSLAGGPGTDTQYF. The chain employs TRBV28 and TRBJ2-3; 9 bases align to TRBD2. The CDR3 spans 16 residues. Germline lookup yields CDR1 MDHEN and CDR2 SYDVKM. V lost 2 bases and J lost 1; bases outside the gene matches: 4.

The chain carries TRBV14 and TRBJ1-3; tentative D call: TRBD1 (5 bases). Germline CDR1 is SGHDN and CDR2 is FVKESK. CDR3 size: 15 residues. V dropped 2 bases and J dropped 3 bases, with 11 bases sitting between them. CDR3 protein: CASSQPTDSGNTIYF. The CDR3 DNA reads TGTGCCAGCAGCCAACCAACCGACAGTGGAAACACCATATATTTT.

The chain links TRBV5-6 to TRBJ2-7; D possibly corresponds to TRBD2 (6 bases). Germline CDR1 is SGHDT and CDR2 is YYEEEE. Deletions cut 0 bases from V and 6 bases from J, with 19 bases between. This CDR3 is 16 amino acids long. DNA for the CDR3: TGTGCCAGCAGCTTGGTGCAGGGCCCCATGGGGGGCGAGCAGTACTTC. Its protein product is CASSLVQGPMGGEQYF.